The 4 T cell receptor beta chains reported below all come from one sample, sequenced in a study of response to subunit inactivated influenza vaccine. Using its own MiXCR run on the RT-PCR reads, TCRdb lists one record per CDR3 protein. This table holds about 480,000 distinct CDR3 sequences, about 25% found once. The sequencing here drew on CD4+ T cells sorted from PBMCs, taken around 5 days after vaccination. The receptor set was obtained from a man aged 45-60 years who received an inactivated influenza vaccine.

The genes are TRBV25-1 and TRBJ2-5; D unresolved. Trimming stripped 3 bases from V and 4 bases from J, with 12 bases between. Germline V gene data show CDR1 as MGHDK and CDR2 as SYGVNS. The CDR3 is 14 residues long. CDR3 protein: CASSDPRLGETQYF. Written as DNA, the CDR3 is TGTGCCAGCAGTGACCCAAGGTTAGGAGAGACCCAGTACTTC.

CDR3 sequence reads: CSARDREGPYEQYF. DNA for the CDR3: TGCAGTGCTAGAGATCGAGAGGGCCCCTACGAGCAGTACTTC. The gene calls are TRBV20-1 and TRBJ2-7; tentatively, D is TRBD2 (5 bases). V dropped 0 bases and J dropped 2 bases, with 11 bases sitting between them. The CDR3 loop spans 14 amino acids. Per the germline V gene, CDR1 is DFQATT and CDR2 is SNEGSKA (reference sequence).

This clonotype was detected many times. J is TRBJ2-7 and V is TRBV28; 8 bases align to TRBD1. Looked up from germline, CDR1 is MDHEN and CDR2 is SYDVKM. With 1 base clipped from V and 7 bases from J, the junction kept 3 bases outside the gene matches. This CDR3 is 13 amino acids long. This CDR3 reads CASSLLQGGEQYF. DNA of the CDR3: TGTGCCAGCAGTTTATTACAGGGGGGTGAGCAGTACTTC.

CDR3 loop: CSAGRGTEAFF. The CDR3 nucleotides are TGCAGTGCCGGCAGGGGTACTGAAGCTTTCTTT. The rearrangement joins TRBV20-1 to TRBJ1-1; TRBD1 might be the D (6 bases). The CDR3 spans 11 residues. The V end lost 6 bases, the J end lost 5 bases, and 10 bases lay between the germline ends. Germline V gene lookup returns CDR1 DFQATT and CDR2 SNEGSKA (reference sequence).